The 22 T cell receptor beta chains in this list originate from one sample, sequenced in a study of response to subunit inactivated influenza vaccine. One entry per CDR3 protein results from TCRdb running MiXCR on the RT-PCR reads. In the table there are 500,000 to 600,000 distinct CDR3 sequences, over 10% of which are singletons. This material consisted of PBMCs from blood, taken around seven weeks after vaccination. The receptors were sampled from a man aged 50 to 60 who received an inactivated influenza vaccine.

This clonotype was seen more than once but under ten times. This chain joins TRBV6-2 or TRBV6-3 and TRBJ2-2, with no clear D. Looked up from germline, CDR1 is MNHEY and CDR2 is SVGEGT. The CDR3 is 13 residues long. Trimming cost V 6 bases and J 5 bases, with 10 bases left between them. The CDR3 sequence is CASRIYKTGELFF. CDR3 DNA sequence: TGTGCCAGCAGGATTTATAAAACCGGGGAGCTGTTTTTT.

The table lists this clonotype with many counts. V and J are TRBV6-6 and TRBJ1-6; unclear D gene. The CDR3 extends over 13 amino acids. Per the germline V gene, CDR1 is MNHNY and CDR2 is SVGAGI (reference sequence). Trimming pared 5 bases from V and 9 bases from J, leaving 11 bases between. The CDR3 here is CASSDRVLSPLHF. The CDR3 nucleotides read TGTGCCAGCAGTGACCGGGTACTTTCACCCCTCCACTTT.

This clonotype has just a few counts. The CDR3: CSATGLDTGELFF. CDR3 bases: TGCAGTGCTACCGGGCTCGACACCGGGGAGCTGTTTTTT. The chain uses TRBV20-1 and TRBJ2-2; the D is unclear. The CDR3 is made up of 13 amino acids. Per germline, CDR1 DFQATT and CDR2 SNEGSKA (reference sequence). V lost 4 bases and J lost 3, with 9 bases in between.

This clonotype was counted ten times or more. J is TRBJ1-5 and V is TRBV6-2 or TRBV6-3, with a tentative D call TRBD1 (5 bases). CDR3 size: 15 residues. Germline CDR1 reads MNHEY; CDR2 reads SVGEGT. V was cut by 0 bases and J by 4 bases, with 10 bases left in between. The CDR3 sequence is CASSYSGTENQPQHF. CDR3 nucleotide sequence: TGTGCCAGCAGTTACTCGGGGACTGAAAATCAGCCCCAGCATTTT.

In DNA, the CDR3 is TGCGCCAGCAGCTTGGGACAGGCCGAGCAGTACTTC. Its protein is CASSLGQAEQYF. V is TRBV5-1 and J is TRBJ2-7; D might be TRBD1 (6 bases). Trimming pared 0 bases from V and 6 bases from J, leaving 7 bases between. The CDR3 runs to 12 residues. The germline V gene encodes CDR1 SGHRS and CDR2 YFSETQ.

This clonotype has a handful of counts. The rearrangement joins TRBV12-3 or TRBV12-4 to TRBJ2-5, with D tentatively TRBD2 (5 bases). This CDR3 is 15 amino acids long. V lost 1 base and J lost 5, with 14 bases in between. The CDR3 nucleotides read TGTGCCAGCAGTTTAGGTGCTAGCAAGTGGGAGACCCAGTACTTC. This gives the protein CASSLGASKWETQYF.

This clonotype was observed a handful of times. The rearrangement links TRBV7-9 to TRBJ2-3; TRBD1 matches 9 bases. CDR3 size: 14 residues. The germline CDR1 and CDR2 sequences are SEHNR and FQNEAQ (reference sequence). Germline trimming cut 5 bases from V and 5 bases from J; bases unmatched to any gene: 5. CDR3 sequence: CASSEQGAGDTQYF. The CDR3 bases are TGTGCCAGCAGCGAACAGGGGGCTGGAGATACGCAGTATTTT.

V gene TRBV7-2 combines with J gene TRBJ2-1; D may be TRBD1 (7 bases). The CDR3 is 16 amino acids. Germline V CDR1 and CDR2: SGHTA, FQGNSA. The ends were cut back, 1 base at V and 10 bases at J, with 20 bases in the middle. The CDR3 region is CASSLVAGPGGLEQFF. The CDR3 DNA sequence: TGTGCCAGCAGCTTAGTTGCGGGGCCAGGGGGGCTCGAGCAGTTCTTC.

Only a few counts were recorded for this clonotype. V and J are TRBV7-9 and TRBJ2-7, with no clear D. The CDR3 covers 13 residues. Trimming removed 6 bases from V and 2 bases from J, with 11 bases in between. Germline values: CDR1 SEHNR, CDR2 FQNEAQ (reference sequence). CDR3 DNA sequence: TGTGCCAGCAGATCTGACAAACCCTACGAGCAGTACTTC. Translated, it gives CASRSDKPYEQYF.

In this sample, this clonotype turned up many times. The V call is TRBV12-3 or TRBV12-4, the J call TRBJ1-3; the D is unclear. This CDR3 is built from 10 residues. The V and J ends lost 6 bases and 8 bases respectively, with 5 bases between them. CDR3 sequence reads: CASRTDTIYF. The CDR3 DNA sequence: TGTGCCAGCAGGACGGACACCATATATTTT.

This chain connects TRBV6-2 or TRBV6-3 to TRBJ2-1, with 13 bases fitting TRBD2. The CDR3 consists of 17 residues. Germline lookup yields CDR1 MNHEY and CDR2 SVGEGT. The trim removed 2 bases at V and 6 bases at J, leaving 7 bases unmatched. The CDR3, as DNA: TGTGCCAGCAGTTACGGACTAGCGGGAGTTTATCGCAATGAGCAGTTCTTC. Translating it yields CASSYGLAGVYRNEQFF.

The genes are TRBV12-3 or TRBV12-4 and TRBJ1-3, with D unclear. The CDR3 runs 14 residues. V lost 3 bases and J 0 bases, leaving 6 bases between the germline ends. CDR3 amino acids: CASSLATSGNTIYF. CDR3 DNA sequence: TGTGCCAGCAGTTTGGCCACCTCTGGAAACACCATATATTTT.

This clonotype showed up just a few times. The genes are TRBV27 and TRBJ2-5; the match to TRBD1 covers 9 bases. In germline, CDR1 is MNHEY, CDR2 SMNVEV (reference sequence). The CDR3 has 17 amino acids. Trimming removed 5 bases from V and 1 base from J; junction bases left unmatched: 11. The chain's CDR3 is CASSRTPGTGSQETQYF. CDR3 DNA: TGTGCCAGCAGTCGCACTCCCGGGACAGGGTCCCAAGAGACCCAGTACTTC.

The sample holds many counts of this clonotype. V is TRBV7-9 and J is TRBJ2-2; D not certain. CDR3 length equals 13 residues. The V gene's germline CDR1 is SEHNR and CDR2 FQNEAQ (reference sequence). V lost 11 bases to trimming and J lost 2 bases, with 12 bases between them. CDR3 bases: TGTGCCCCAGGCGGCGGTAACACCGGGGAGCTGTTTTTT. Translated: CAPGGGNTGELFF.

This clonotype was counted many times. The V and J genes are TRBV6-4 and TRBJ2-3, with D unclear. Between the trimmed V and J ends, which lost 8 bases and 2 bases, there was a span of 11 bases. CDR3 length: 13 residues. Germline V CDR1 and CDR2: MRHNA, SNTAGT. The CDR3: CASGEGHTDTQYF. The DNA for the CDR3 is TGTGCCAGCGGCGAAGGCCACACAGATACGCAGTATTTT.

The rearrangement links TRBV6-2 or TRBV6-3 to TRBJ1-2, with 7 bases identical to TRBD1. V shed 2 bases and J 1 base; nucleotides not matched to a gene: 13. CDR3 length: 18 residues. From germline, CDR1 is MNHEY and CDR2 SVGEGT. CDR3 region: CASSYATGLGRLNYGYTF. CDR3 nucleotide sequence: TGTGCCAGCAGTTACGCGACAGGGTTGGGTCGCCTTAACTATGGCTACACCTTC.

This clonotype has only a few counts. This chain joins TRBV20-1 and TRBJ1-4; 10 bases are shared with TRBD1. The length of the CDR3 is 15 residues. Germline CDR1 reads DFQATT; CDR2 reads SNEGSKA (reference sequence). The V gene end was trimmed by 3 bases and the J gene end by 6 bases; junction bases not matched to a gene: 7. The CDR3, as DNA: TGCAGTGCTAGTCCCCGACAGGGGGCGCATGAAAAACTGTTTTTT. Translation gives CSASPRQGAHEKLFF.

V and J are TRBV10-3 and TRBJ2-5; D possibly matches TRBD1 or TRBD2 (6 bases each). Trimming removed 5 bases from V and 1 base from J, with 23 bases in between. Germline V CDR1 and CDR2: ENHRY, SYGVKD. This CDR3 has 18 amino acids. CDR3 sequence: CAISPKSGSRDIQETQYF. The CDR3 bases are TGTGCCATCAGTCCCAAAAGCGGGTCCCGGGACATCCAAGAGACCCAGTACTTC.

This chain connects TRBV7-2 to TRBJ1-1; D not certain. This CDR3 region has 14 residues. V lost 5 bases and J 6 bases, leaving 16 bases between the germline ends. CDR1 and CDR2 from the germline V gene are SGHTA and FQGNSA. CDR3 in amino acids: CASSPPRVPPEAFF. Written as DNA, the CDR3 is TGTGCCAGCAGCCCCCCGAGAGTACCGCCTGAAGCTTTCTTT.

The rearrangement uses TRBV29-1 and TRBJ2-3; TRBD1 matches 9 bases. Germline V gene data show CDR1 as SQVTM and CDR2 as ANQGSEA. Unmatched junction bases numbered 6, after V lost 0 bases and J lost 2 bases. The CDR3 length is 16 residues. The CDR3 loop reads CSVEDLRDRATDTQYF. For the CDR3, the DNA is TGCAGCGTTGAAGATCTGCGGGACAGGGCCACAGATACGCAGTATTTT.

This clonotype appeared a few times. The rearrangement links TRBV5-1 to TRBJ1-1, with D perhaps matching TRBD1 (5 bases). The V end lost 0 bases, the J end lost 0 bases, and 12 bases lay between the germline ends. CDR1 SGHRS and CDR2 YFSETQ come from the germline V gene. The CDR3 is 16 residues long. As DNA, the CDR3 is TGCGCCAGCAGCTTGGGACAGAACTTCATGAACACTGAAGCTTTCTTT. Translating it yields CASSLGQNFMNTEAFF. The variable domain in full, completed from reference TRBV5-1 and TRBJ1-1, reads KAGVTQTPRYLIKTRGQQVTLSCSPISGHRSVSWYQQTPGQGLQFLFEYFSETQRNKGNFPGRFSGRQFSNSRSEMNVSTLELGDSALYLCASSLGQNFMNTEAFFGQGTRLTVV.

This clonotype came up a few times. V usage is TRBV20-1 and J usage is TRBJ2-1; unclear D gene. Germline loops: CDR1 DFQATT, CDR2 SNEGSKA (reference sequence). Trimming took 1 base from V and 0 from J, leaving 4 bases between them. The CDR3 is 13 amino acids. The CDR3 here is CSARVLSYNEQFF. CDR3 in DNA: TGCAGTGCTAGAGTACTCTCCTACAATGAGCAGTTCTTC.